A selection of T cell receptor beta chains follows, all from one sample in a study of control samples from healthy donors and cancer patients. Clones were sequenced by immunoSEQ multiplex PCR, and TCRdb holds only the in-frame ones, with some missing. The profile shows more than 70,000 clones, roughly 93% of them singletons. Sequenced: blood. The receptor set was obtained from a woman aged 30 to 39 in good health. Both conserved end residues are part of each CDR3. A D gene is named only where the DNA matches it firmly. The size of a clone is reported for some rows only, either as once, few or many, or as a class for expanded clones.

>TRBJ2-3|TRBV5-4|NA|TRBD2
CASSLRTSGRADTQYF
TGTGCCAGCAGCCTGAGGACTAGCGGGAGGGCGGATACGCAGTATTTT
>TRBJ2-5|TRBV11-2|NA|TRBD1
CASSAGGTGAETQYF
TGTGCCAGCAGCGCAGGGGGGACAGGGGCCGAGACCCAGTACTTC
>TRBJ1-2|TRBV12-3/TRBV12-4|once|NA
CASSNHNYGYTF
TGTGCCAGCAGCAACCATAACTATGGCTACACCTTC
>TRBJ2-2|TRBV14|once|NA
CASSQDRPGELFF
TGTGCCAGCAGCCAAGATCGGCCCGGGGAGCTGTTTTTT
>TRBJ1-5|TRBV27|NA|NA
CASSGLESNQPQHF
TGTGCCAGCAGCGGGCTGGAAAGCAATCAGCCCCAGCATTTT
>TRBJ2-5|TRBV5-6|NA|TRBD2
CASSLALGLAETQYF
TGTGCCAGCAGTCTAGCATTGGGACTAGCGGAGACCCAGTACTTC
>TRBJ1-1|TRBV5-1|NA|NA
CASSSGPPREAFF
TGCGCCAGCAGCTCGGGCCCCCCCCGGGAAGCTTTCTTT
>TRBJ1-1|TRBV5-6|NA|NA
CASSSSYTEAFF
TGTGCCAGCAGCTCAAGCTACACTGAAGCTTTCTTT
>TRBJ1-2|TRBV18|NA|NA
CASSPPKQVNYGYTF
TGTGCCAGCTCACCACCAAAACAGGTCAATTATGGCTACACCTTC
>TRBJ1-2|TRBV3-1/TRBV3-2|once|NA
CASSQDFRGEGGYTF
TGTGCCAGCAGCCAAGATTTCAGGGGTGAAGGAGGCTACACCTTC
>TRBJ2-7|TRBV9|NA|NA
CASSPHGGESYEQYF
TGTGCCAGCAGCCCCCACGGGGGAGAGTCCTACGAGCAGTACTTC
>TRBJ1-5|TRBV6-1|NA|TRBD1
CASSAPRAGGIGSQPQHF
TGTGCCAGCAGTGCCCCGAGGGCAGGGGGGATCGGTTCTCAGCCCCAGCATTTT
>TRBJ2-3|TRBV11-3|NA|NA
CASSLRSGLDTQYF
TGTGCCAGCAGCTTAAGGTCGGGCCTAGATACGCAGTATTTT
>TRBJ1-3|TRBV30|NA|NA
CAWSPPRQGPNTIYF
TGTGCCTGGAGCCCCCCCCGCCAGGGGCCAAACACCATATATTTT
>TRBJ1-5|TRBV24-1|NA|NA
CATSASNQPQHF
TGTGCCACCAGTGCTAGCAATCAGCCCCAGCATTTT
>TRBJ1-1|TRBV15|NA|TRBD1
CATSRETGGNTEAFF
TGTGCCACCAGCAGAGAGACAGGGGGGAACACTGAAGCTTTCTTT
>TRBJ2-5|TRBV5-1|once|NA
CASSEPGGGQETQYF
TGCGCCAGCAGCGAACCGGGGGGCGGGCAAGAGACCCAGTACTTC
>TRBJ1-1|TRBV19|NA|TRBD1
CASSMGTGAFYSLKNTEAFF
TGTGCCAGTAGTATGGGGACAGGGGCTTTTTACTCCTTAAAGAACACTGAAGCTTTCTTT
>TRBJ1-2|TRBV15|NA|NA
CATSRNTGFGYTF
TGTGCCACCAGCAGAAACACAGGGTTTGGCTACACCTTC
>TRBJ1-1|TRBV6-5|NA|NA
CASTPQGSYYEAFF
TGTGCCAGCACCCCGCAAGGAAGTTACTATGAAGCTTTCTTT
>TRBJ1-2|TRBV6-1|NA|TRBD1
CASSLDRGNGYTF
TGTGCCAGCAGTCTGGACAGGGGGAATGGCTACACCTTC
>TRBJ1-5|TRBV12-3/TRBV12-4|NA|NA
CASSPQGQPQHF
TGTGCCAGCAGCCCACAGGGCCAGCCCCAGCATTTT
>TRBJ1-5|TRBV27|NA|NA
CASSSQGGNQPQHF
TGTGCCAGCAGTTCTCAGGGAGGCAATCAGCCCCAGCATTTT
>TRBJ2-3|TRBV28|NA|TRBD2
CASSGGGLAGGTDTQYF
TGTGCCAGCAGTGGCGGGGGACTAGCGGGGGGCACAGATACGCAGTATTTT
>TRBJ1-1|TRBV5-1|NA|NA
CASKTTVNTEAFF
TGCGCCAGCAAAACTACAGTGAACACTGAAGCTTTCTTT
>TRBJ1-4|TRBV7-9|NA|TRBD1
CASSLGQTKNEKLFF
TGTGCCAGCAGCCTGGGACAGACTAAAAATGAAAAACTGTTTTTT
>TRBJ1-1|TRBV7-7|NA|NA
CASSLSENTEAFF
TGTGCTAGCAGCTTGTCCGAGAACACTGAAGCTTTCTTT